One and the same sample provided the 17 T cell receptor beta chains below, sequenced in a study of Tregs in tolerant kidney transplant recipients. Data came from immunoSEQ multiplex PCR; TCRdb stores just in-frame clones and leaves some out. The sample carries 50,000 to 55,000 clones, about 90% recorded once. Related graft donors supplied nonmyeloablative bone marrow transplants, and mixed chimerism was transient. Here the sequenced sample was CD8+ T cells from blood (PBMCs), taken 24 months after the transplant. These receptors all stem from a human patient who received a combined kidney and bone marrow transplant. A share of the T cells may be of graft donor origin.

CDR3 in amino acids: CASSQPDGDGYTF. The CDR3 region has the DNA TGTGCCAGCAGCCAACCGGACGGGGATGGCTACACCTTC. The chain uses TRBV4-2 and TRBJ1-2; D is undetermined. The CDR3 loop spans 13 amino acids. Looked up from germline, CDR1 is LGHNA and CDR2 is YNFKEQ. Trimming removed 2 bases from V and 6 bases from J, with 10 bases in between.

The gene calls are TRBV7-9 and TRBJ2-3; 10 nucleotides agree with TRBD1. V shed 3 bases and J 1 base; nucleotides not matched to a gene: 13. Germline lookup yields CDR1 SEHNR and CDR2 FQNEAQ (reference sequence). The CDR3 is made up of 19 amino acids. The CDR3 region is CASSFAGTGEWVGTDTQYF. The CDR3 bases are TGTGCCAGCAGCTTTGCTGGGACAGGGGAATGGGTAGGCACAGATACGCAGTATTTT.

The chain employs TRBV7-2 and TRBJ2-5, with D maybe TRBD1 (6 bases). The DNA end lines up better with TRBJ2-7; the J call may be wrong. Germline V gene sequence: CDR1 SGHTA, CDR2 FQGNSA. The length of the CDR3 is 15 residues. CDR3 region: CASSHVRDKTYEQYF. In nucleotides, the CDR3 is TGTGCCAGCAGCCACGTACGGGACAAGACCTACGAGCAGTACTTC.

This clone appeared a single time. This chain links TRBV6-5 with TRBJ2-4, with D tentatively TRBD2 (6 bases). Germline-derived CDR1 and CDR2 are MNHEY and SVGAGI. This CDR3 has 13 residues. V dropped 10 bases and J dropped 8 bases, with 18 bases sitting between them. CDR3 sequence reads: CAIVSGGGYIQYF. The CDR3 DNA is TGTGCCATTGTATCCGGGGGTGGATACATTCAGTACTTC.

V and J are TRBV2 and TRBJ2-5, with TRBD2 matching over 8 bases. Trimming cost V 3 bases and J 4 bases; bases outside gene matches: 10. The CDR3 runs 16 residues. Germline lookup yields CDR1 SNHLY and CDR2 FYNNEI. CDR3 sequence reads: CASSDKAGVLPETQYF. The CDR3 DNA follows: TGTGCCAGCAGTGACAAAGCGGGAGTGTTGCCAGAGACCCAGTACTTC.

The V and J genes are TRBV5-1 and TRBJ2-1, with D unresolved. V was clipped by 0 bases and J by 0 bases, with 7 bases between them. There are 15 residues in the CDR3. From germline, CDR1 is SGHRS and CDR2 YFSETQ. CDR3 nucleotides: TGCGCCAGCAGCTTGGGCACGAGCTCCTACAATGAGCAGTTCTTC. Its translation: CASSLGTSSYNEQFF.

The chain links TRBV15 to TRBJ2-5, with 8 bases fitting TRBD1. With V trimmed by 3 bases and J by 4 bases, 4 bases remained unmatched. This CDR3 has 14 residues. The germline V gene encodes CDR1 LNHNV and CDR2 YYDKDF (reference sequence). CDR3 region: CATSRDRDGETQYF. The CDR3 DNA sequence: TGTGCCACCAGCAGGGACAGGGACGGAGAGACCCAGTACTTC.

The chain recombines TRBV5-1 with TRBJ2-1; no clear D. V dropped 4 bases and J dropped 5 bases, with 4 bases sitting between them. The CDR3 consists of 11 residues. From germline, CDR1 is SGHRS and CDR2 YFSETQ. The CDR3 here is CASSQNNEQFF. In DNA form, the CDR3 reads TGCGCCAGCAGCCAGAACAATGAGCAGTTCTTC.

The chain's CDR3 is CASSPLYSNQPQHF. CDR3 DNA: TGTGCCAGCAGCCCTCTATATAGCAATCAGCCCCAGCATTTT. The chain uses TRBV27 and TRBJ1-5; no clear D gene. The CDR3 is made up of 14 amino acids. The V and J ends lost 6 bases and 0 bases respectively, with 9 bases between them. Germline-derived CDR1 and CDR2 are MNHEY and SMNVEV (reference sequence).

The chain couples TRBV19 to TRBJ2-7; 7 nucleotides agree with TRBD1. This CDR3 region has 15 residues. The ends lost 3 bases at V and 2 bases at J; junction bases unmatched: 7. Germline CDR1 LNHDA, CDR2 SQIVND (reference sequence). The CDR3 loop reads CASSMYLTGTYEQYF. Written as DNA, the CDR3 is TGTGCCAGTAGTATGTATCTGACAGGGACCTACGAGCAGTACTTC.

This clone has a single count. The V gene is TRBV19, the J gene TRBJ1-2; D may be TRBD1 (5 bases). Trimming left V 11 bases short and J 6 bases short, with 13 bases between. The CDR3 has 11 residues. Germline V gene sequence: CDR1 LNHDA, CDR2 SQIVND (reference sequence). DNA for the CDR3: TGTGCCGGCAGGGTGACCGATGGCTACACCTTC. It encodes CAGRVTDGYTF.

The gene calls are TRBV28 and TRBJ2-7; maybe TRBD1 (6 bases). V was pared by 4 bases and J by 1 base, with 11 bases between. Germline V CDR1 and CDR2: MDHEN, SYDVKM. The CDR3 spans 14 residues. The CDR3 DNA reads TGTGCCAGCAGTTCGGACAGAAGGTCCTACGAGCAGTACTTC. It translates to CASSSDRRSYEQYF.

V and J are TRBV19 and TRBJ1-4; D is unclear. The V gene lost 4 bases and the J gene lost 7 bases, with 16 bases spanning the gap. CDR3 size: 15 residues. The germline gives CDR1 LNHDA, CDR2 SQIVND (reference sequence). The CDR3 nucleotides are TGTGCCAGTAGTACCCCGACGGGTCGCAGTGAAAAACTGTTTTTT. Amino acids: CASSTPTGRSEKLFF.

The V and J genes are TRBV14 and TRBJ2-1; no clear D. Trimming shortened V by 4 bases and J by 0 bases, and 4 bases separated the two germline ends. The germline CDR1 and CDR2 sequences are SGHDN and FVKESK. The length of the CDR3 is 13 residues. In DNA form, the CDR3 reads TGTGCCAGCAGCCCCGTCTCCTACAATGAGCAGTTCTTC. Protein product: CASSPVSYNEQFF. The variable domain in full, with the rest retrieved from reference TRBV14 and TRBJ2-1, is EAGVTQFPSHSVIEKGQTVTLRCDPISGHDNLYWYRRVMGKEIKFLLHFVKESKQDESGMPNNRFLAERTGGTYSTLKVQPAELEDSGVYFCASSPVSYNEQFFGPGTRLTVL.

The CDR3 region has the DNA TGTGCCAGCAGCTTCGGGACAGCGAACACTGAAGCTTTCTTT. It is translated as CASSFGTANTEAFF. V and J are TRBV5-8 and TRBJ1-1; 7 nucleotides line up with TRBD1. Trimming cost V 2 bases and J 1 base; bases outside gene matches: 2. CDR1 and CDR2 (germline): SGHTS, YDEGEE. The CDR3 sequence is 14 residues long.

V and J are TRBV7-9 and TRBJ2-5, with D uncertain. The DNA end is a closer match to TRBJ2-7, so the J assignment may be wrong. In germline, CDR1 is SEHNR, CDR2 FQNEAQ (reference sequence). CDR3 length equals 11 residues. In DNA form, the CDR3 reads TGTGCCAGCAGCTCACCCTACGAGCAGTACTTC. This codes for CASSSPYEQYF.

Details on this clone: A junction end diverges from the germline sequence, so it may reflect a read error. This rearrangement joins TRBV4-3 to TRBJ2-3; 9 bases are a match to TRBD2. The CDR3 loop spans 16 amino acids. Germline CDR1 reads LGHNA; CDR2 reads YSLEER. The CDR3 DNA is TGCGCCAGCAGCGAAGAAGGGCCCCTAGCGGGGGATACGCAGTATTTT. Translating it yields CASSEEGPLAGDTQYF.